These 13 T cell receptor beta chains originate from one sample sequenced in a study of monozygotic twins with inflammatory bowel disease. TCRdb re-called the 5' RACE reads and catalogs CDR3 proteins one per entry, DNA excluded. Here the sample table reports 300,000 to 400,000 distinct CDR3 sequences. Sequencing was done on a sample of blood. Source of these receptors: a human donor with ulcerative colitis or Crohn's disease, or a healthy co-twin of an affected twin (not recorded which).

This chain links TRBV24-1 with TRBJ2-1; TCRdb lists TRBD1, though no DNA is available to test this call. The CDR3 totals 13 residues. Per germline, CDR1 KGHDR and CDR2 SFDVKD. The CDR3 spells CATSAPDTNEQFF.

The rearrangement uses TRBV7-9 and TRBJ2-7; TCRdb's D call, TRBD2, is unchecked because there is no DNA. The length of the CDR3 is 16 residues. The V gene's germline CDR1 is SEHNR and CDR2 FQNEAQ (reference sequence). The CDR3 protein is CASSTSTSSTPHEQYF.

This chain uses TRBV19 with TRBJ1-5. CDR3 length equals 12 residues. In germline, CDR1 is LNHDA, CDR2 SQIVND (reference sequence). The CDR3 loop reads CASSIVRWPQHF. Variable domain in full (rest from reference TRBV19 and TRBJ1-5): DGGITQSPKYLFRKEGQNVTLSCEQNLNHDAMYWYRQDPGQGLRLIYYSQIVNDFQKGDIAEGYSVSREKKESFPLTVTSAQKNPTAFYLCASSIVRWPQHFGDGTRLSIL.

This sequence joins TRBV7-9 and TRBJ2-7. Germline CDR1 and CDR2: SEHNR and FQNEAQ (reference sequence). The CDR3 extends over 14 amino acids. The CDR3 sequence is CASSLGFSELEQYF.

The chain recombines TRBV6-2 or TRBV6-3 with TRBJ1-1. The germline V gene encodes CDR1 MNHEY and CDR2 SVGEGT. This CDR3 has 14 amino acids. The CDR3 loop reads CASSYQTANTEAFF.

The rearrangement uses TRBV7-9 and TRBJ2-7; TCRdb selects TRBD1, and the lack of DNA leaves this call unchecked. Looked up from germline, CDR1 is SEHNR and CDR2 is FQNEAQ (reference sequence). The CDR3 sequence is 12 residues long. This CDR3 is CASTRDNYEQYF.

The chain employs TRBV5-1 and TRBJ2-7; lacking DNA, the TRBD2 call made by TCRdb goes unchecked. Germline V lookup: CDR1 SGHRS, CDR2 YFSETQ. The length of the CDR3 is 14 residues. The CDR3 loop reads CASNAGRGTYEQYF.

CDR3 amino acids: CASSPDRGPGAEAFF. The chain links TRBV12-3 or TRBV12-4 to TRBJ1-1; TCRdb names TRBD1, which stays unverified in the absence of DNA. The CDR3 spans 15 residues.

This chain connects TRBV20-1 to TRBJ1-1. Germline V gene data show CDR1 as DFQATT and CDR2 as SNEGSKA (reference sequence). This CDR3 is built from 12 residues. The chain's CDR3 is CSARMVGTEAFF.

The chain carries TRBV5-1 and TRBJ1-2. The V gene's germline CDR1 is SGHRS and CDR2 YFSETQ. The CDR3 has 15 residues. The CDR3 reads CASSLAGTGINGYTF.

V and J are TRBV6-2 or TRBV6-3 and TRBJ2-7. The CDR3 covers 14 residues. Per germline, CDR1 MNHEY and CDR2 SVGEGT. The chain's CDR3 is CASSLDNTEYEQYF.

V is TRBV3-1 and J is TRBJ1-2; TCRdb returns TRBD1, unconfirmable since there is no DNA. Germline CDR1 reads LGHDT; CDR2 reads YNNKEL (reference sequence). There are 15 residues in the CDR3. CDR3 in amino acids: CASSSHDRGNYGYTF. The complete variable domain, with remaining parts taken from reference TRBV3-1 and TRBJ1-2, reads DTAVSQTPKYLVTQMGNDKSIKCEQNLGHDTMYWYKQDSKKFLKIMFSYNNKELIINETVPNRFSPKSPDKAHLNLHINSLELGDSAVYFCASSSHDRGNYGYTFGSGTRLTVV.

V usage is TRBV30 and J usage is TRBJ1-5; TCRdb's D call, TRBD1, is unchecked because there is no DNA. The CDR3 covers 15 residues. Germline V gene lookup returns CDR1 GTSNPN and CDR2 SVGIG (reference sequence). The CDR3 protein is CAWSEVGGQSQPQHF.